This T cell receptor beta chain was captured in a study of blood T cell repertoires in COVID-19. The V gene lost 5 bases and the J gene lost 2 bases, with 19 bases spanning the gap. Germline CDR1 and CDR2: SNHLY and FYNNEI. This CDR3 is built from 17 residues. Some clones are missing from TCRdb's copy, which holds only in-frame ones; the method was immunoSEQ multiplex PCR. This sample has about 320,000 clones, with 90% found just once. The chain links TRBV2 to TRBJ1-5, with D tentatively TRBD1 (5 bases). Sequences were obtained from PBMCs or T cells enriched from blood (not recorded which). The clonotype originates from a woman aged 25 to 39 who had been exposed to COVID-19. CDR3: CASSHRKGLYGNQPQHF. The CDR3 DNA follows: TGTGCCAGCAGTCACCGGAAGGGACTTTATGGCAATCAGCCCCAGCATTTT.